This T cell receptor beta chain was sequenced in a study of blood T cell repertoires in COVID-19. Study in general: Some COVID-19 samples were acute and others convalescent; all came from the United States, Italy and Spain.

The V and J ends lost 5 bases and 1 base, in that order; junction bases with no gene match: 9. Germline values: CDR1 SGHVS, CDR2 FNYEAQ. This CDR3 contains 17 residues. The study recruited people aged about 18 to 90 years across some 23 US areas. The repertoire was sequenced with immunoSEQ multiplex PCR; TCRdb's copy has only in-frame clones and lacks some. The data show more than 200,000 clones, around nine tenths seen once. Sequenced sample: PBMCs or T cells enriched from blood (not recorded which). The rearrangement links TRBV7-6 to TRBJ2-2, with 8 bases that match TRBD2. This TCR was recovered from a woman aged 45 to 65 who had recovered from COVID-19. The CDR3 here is CASSLLRLARNTGELFF. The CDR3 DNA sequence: TGTGCCAGCAGCCTACTTCGACTAGCGCGGAACACCGGGGAGCTGTTTTTT.